This TCR beta chain appears in the sequencing data of a study of blood T cells in healthy people across ages. Broader study findings: Possibly, changes in expanded clonotypes were confounded because donor CMV status was unknown.

This CDR3 is 14 amino acids long. Germline V lookup: CDR1 MNHNS, CDR2 SASEGT. With 6 bases removed from V and 3 bases from J, the gap between germline ends came to 14 bases. For the second PCR, which ran for roughly 6 to 12 cycles, a sample-barcoded 5' primer and a J-beta primer mix were used. A 12-random-nucleotide template-switch adaptor tagged each cDNA molecule. TCRdb reanalysed the 5' RACE reads using MiXCR and keeps one entry per CDR3 protein. The table includes 2 million or so distinct CDR3 sequences, roughly 50% detected once. This clonotype came up a few times. What it recognizes is unknown. This chain links TRBV6-1 with TRBJ1-2; possibly TRBD1 for D (6 bases). This sequence originates from a woman in her thirties or forties in good health. The sequenced sample was blood. The CDR3 spells CASSDPGEDYGYTF. The CDR3 DNA follows: TGTGCCAGCAGCGATCCAGGGGAGGACTATGGCTACACCTTC.